These 19 T cell receptor beta chains were all obtained from the same sample, sequenced in a study of CD8+ T cells in alopecia areata. Following extraction, RNA underwent reverse transcription to cDNA, which served as the sequencing template. TCRdb keeps only in-frame clones here, not all; method: immunoSEQ multiplex PCR. The repertoire holds 140,000 to 150,000 clones, with 47% as singletons. The material sequenced was CD4+ T cells sorted from blood. These receptors were collected from a human donor with alopecia areata.

This sequence joins TRBV9 and TRBJ2-3; D is possibly TRBD2 (7 bases). Per the germline V gene, CDR1 is SGDLS and CDR2 is YYNGEE. V was cut by 0 bases and J by 2 bases, with 13 bases left in between. The CDR3 covers 16 residues. CDR3 sequence (DNA): TGTGCCAGCAGCGTAGGTCCCGGGGGGCTCACAGATACGCAGTATTTT. It encodes CASSVGPGGLTDTQYF.

This clone has just a few counts. The rearrangement links TRBV10-3 to TRBJ2-7; 9 nucleotides align to TRBD1. There are 14 residues in the CDR3. The germline gives CDR1 ENHRY, CDR2 SYGVKD. The V segment lost 6 bases and the J segment 6 bases; nucleotides outside the gene matches: 9. CDR3 residues: CAIRPGQGPPEQYF. The CDR3, as DNA: TGTGCCATCAGGCCGGGACAGGGACCTCCCGAGCAGTACTTC.

The J gene is TRBJ2-4, the V gene TRBV28; D ambiguous. This CDR3 contains 13 residues. The V and J ends lost 9 bases and 1 base respectively, with 10 bases between them. In germline, CDR1 is MDHEN, CDR2 SYDVKM. For the CDR3, the DNA is TGTGCCAGTCTGGCCTGGGCCAAAAACATTCAGTACTTC. This translates into CASLAWAKNIQYF. The whole variable domain, remainder taken from reference TRBV28 and TRBJ2-4, is DVKVTQSSRYLVKRTGEKVFLECVQDMDHENMFWYRQDPGLGLRLIYFSYDVKMKEKGDIPEGYSVSREKKERFSLILESASTNQTSMYLCASLAWAKNIQYFGAGTRLSVL.

The chain has TRBV29-1 and TRBJ2-3, with 15 bases aligning to TRBD2. Germline CDR1 and CDR2: SQVTM and ANQGSEA. Trimming took 6 bases from V and 5 from J; bases not matched to a gene: 6. The CDR3 spans 15 residues. This CDR3 is CSVWTSGRAQDTQYF. CDR3 coding DNA: TGCAGCGTATGGACTAGCGGGAGGGCCCAAGATACGCAGTATTTT.

This clone was observed a handful of times. The chain joins TRBV23-1 to TRBJ2-7; 10 nucleotides agree with TRBD1. TRBV23-1 is designated an ORF whose function remains uncertain. Trimming took 2 bases from V and 2 from J; bases not matched to a gene: 6. This CDR3 is built from 16 residues. The CDR3 protein is CASSQPSDRGPYEQYF. CDR3 DNA: TGCGCCAGCAGTCAACCTTCAGACAGGGGGCCCTACGAGCAGTACTTC.

This clone appeared a few times. CDR3 sequence reads: CASRAHGGRTNYEQYF. The CDR3 nucleotides are TGTGCCAGCAGGGCGCATGGGGGGCGGACTAACTACGAGCAGTACTTC. The chain employs TRBV28 and TRBJ2-7, with D perhaps TRBD1 or TRBD2 (6 bases each). The CDR3 consists of 16 residues. Germline loops: CDR1 MDHEN, CDR2 SYDVKM. Between the trimmed V and J ends, which lost 6 bases and 3 bases, there was a span of 21 bases. Full variable domain (missing parts from reference TRBV28 and TRBJ2-7): DVKVTQSSRYLVKRTGEKVFLECVQDMDHENMFWYRQDPGLGLRLIYFSYDVKMKEKGDIPEGYSVSREKKERFSLILESASTNQTSMYLCASRAHGGRTNYEQYFGPGTRLTVT.

This clone has more than one count but fewer than ten. The chain uses TRBV5-1 and TRBJ2-1; no clear D gene. CDR3 length: 12 residues. Trimming removed 2 bases at V and 7 bases at J, with 7 bases between. Germline V CDR1 and CDR2: SGHRS, YFSETQ. The CDR3 spells CASSFVRNEQFF. The CDR3, as DNA: TGCGCCAGCAGCTTTGTTCGGAATGAGCAGTTCTTC.

The chain combines TRBV5-1 with TRBJ2-7; 8 positions match TRBD1. After removal of 0 bases from V and 2 bases from J, the junction contained 1 base not matched to a gene. Germline V gives CDR1 SGHRS, CDR2 YFSETQ. This CDR3 is built from 14 residues. DNA for the CDR3: TGCGCCAGCAGCTTGGGGACAGGGACCTACGAGCAGTACTTC. Its translation is CASSLGTGTYEQYF.

The chain couples TRBV7-3 to TRBJ2-3; D is undetermined. V lost 5 bases and J lost 0, with 9 bases in between. The CDR3 sequence is 14 residues long. CDR1 SGHTA and CDR2 FQGTGA come from the germline V gene. CDR3 protein: CASSPLGSTDTQYF. In DNA, the CDR3 is TGTGCCAGCAGCCCACTTGGAAGCACAGATACGCAGTATTTT.

The CDR3 nucleotides are TGTGCCAGCAGCGTAGGGGTTGGCGAGGGGACCCAGTACTTC. Protein sequence: CASSVGVGEGTQYF. V is TRBV9 and J is TRBJ2-5, with D possibly TRBD2 on 5 matching bases. The germline V gene has CDR1 SGDLS and CDR2 YYNGEE. V lost 0 bases to trimming and J lost 7 bases, with 13 bases between them. This CDR3 is 14 amino acids long.

The rearrangement joins TRBV11-2 to TRBJ2-5, with D possibly being TRBD2 (5 bases). Germline V CDR1 and CDR2: SGHAT, FQNNGV. The CDR3 covers 14 residues. Trimming left V 5 bases short and J 8 bases short, with 18 bases between. Here the CDR3 DNA reads TGTGCCAGCAGCGATGGCGGGCAAGCCCTAACCCAGTACTTC. It codes for CASSDGGQALTQYF.

The J gene is TRBJ2-5, the V gene TRBV4-1, with D unresolved. This CDR3 comprises 15 residues. V was trimmed by 3 bases and J by 5 bases, leaving 16 bases between them. The germline V gene encodes CDR1 MGHRA and CDR2 YSYEKL. The CDR3, as DNA: TGCGCCAGCAGCCAGGACGGAACTGATATTGAGACCCAGTACTTC. Translating gives CASSQDGTDIETQYF.

The sample holds a few counts of this clone. The rearrangement uses TRBV5-1 and TRBJ2-7; 7 bases agree with TRBD1. The CDR3 consists of 14 residues. Looked up from germline, CDR1 is SGHRS and CDR2 is YFSETQ. V lost 2 bases and J lost 1; bases outside the gene matches: 3. For the CDR3, the DNA is TGCGCCAGCAGCTTATTGGACAGGTCCTACGAGCAGTACTTC. Its translation is CASSLLDRSYEQYF.

The chain joins TRBV27 to TRBJ2-3; 10 bases agree with TRBD2. V lost 5 bases, J lost 1 base, and 9 bases stayed unmatched. This CDR3 contains 17 residues. Looked up from germline, CDR1 is MNHEY and CDR2 is SMNVEV (reference sequence). The CDR3 DNA reads as TGTGCCAGCAGTCAAATCAGGACTAGCGGCCGCACAGATACGCAGTATTTT. The encoded protein is CASSQIRTSGRTDTQYF.

The CDR3 loop is CGAQGGYEQYF. DNA of the CDR3: TGCGGAGCACAGGGGGGCTACGAGCAGTACTTC. J is TRBJ2-7 and V is TRBV29-1; the match to TRBD1 covers 8 bases. Germline-derived CDR1 and CDR2 are SQVTM and ANQGSEA. CDR3 size: 11 residues.

The chain recombines TRBV20-1 with TRBJ1-1; D is unresolved. This CDR3 has 11 residues. The germline V and J ends were trimmed by 7 bases and 1 base, with 7 bases remaining between them. Germline CDR1 DFQATT, CDR2 SNEGSKA (reference sequence). The CDR3 spells CSGVANTEAFF. The CDR3 DNA is TGCAGTGGGGTTGCGAACACTGAAGCTTTCTTT.

The J gene is TRBJ1-2, the V gene TRBV27; maybe TRBD1 (5 bases). Per germline, CDR1 MNHEY and CDR2 SMNVEV (reference sequence). V lost 8 bases to trimming and J lost 6 bases, with 10 bases between them. CDR3 size: 11 residues. Written as DNA, the CDR3 is TGTGCCAGCGGGAACAGGAATGGCTACACCTTC. Amino acids: CASGNRNGYTF.

The V gene is TRBV27, the J gene TRBJ1-3; D unresolved. CDR3 length: 14 amino acids. CDR1 and CDR2 from the germline V gene are MNHEY and SMNVEV (reference sequence). Between the trimmed V and J ends, which lost 7 bases and 6 bases, there was a span of 16 bases. For the CDR3, the DNA is TGTGCCAGCATGGGATGGGAGGCGACAAACACCATATATTTT. Amino acids: CASMGWEATNTIYF.

The chain is built from TRBV6-5 and TRBJ2-7; TRBD1 aligns across 7 bases. Germline CDR1 reads MNHEY; CDR2 reads SVGAGI. The CDR3 is 14 amino acids. J gave up 2 bases and V 2 bases, and 3 bases lay outside the gene matches. The CDR3 loop reads CASSYLTGPYEQYF. Written as DNA, the CDR3 is TGTGCCAGCAGTTACCTGACAGGGCCCTACGAGCAGTACTTC.